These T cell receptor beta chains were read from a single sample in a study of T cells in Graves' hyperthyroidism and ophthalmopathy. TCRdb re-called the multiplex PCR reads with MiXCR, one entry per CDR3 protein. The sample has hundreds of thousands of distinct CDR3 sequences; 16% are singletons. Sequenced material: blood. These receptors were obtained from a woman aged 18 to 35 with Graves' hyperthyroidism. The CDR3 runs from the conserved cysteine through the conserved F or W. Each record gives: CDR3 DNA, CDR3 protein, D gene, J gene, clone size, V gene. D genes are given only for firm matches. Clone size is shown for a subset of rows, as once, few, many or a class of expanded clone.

CDR3 DNA: TGCAGCGTTGAGGGACAAGCCACCGGGGAGCTGTTTTTT
CDR3 protein: CSVEGQATGELFF
D gene: .
J gene: TRBJ2-2
clone size: few
V gene: TRBV29-1

CDR3 DNA: TGTGCCTGGAGCCAGGACAGTTTTAACTATGGCTACACCTTC
CDR3 protein: CAWSQDSFNYGYTF
D gene: .
J gene: TRBJ1-2
clone size: few
V gene: TRBV30

CDR3 DNA: TGTGCCAGCAGTTACGCTCAGGTGCCCCAGCATTTT
CDR3 protein: CASSYAQVPQHF
D gene: .
J gene: TRBJ1-5
clone size: .
V gene: TRBV6-9

CDR3 DNA: TGTGCCAGCAGCGGGGGGACCCAAGAGACCCAGTACTTC
CDR3 protein: CASSGGTQETQYF
D gene: .
J gene: TRBJ2-5
clone size: .
V gene: TRBV9

CDR3 DNA: TGTGCCAGCAGCGTAGGTCGGAAAGAGACCCAGTACTTC
CDR3 protein: CASSVGRKETQYF
D gene: .
J gene: TRBJ2-5
clone size: .
V gene: TRBV9

CDR3 DNA: TGTGCCAGCAGTCCAGACAGGACGGGAGGCTACACCTTC
CDR3 protein: CASSPDRTGGYTF
D gene: .
J gene: TRBJ1-2
clone size: few
V gene: TRBV6-2/TRBV6-3

CDR3 DNA: TGTGCCAGTAGTACCAGGACACTTGCAACTAATGAAAAACTGTTTTTT
CDR3 protein: CASSTRTLATNEKLFF
D gene: .
J gene: TRBJ1-4
clone size: few
V gene: TRBV19

CDR3 DNA: TGCGCCAGCAGCCAGGAAGGCCAGTCGAACACTGAAGCTTTCTTT
CDR3 protein: CASSQEGQSNTEAFF
D gene: .
J gene: TRBJ1-1
clone size: many
V gene: TRBV4-1

CDR3 DNA: TGCAGCGTCAGAGCAGGGTCCTACGAGCAGTACTTC
CDR3 protein: CSVRAGSYEQYF
D gene: .
J gene: TRBJ2-7
clone size: .
V gene: TRBV29-1

CDR3 DNA: TGTGCCAGCAGCTTAGTCCGCCCGGGCGCCGAGCAGTACTTC
CDR3 protein: CASSLVRPGAEQYF
D gene: .
J gene: TRBJ2-7
clone size: .
V gene: TRBV7-2

CDR3 DNA: TGTGCCAGCAGTTACTCAGATCTGACCGGGGAGCTGTTTTTT
CDR3 protein: CASSYSDLTGELFF
D gene: .
J gene: TRBJ2-2
clone size: .
V gene: TRBV6-5

CDR3 DNA: TGTGCCAGCAGCTTAGCGGCAGGGGGCGGTCATCAGCCCCAGCATTTT
CDR3 protein: CASSLAAGGGHQPQHF
D gene: TRBD1
J gene: TRBJ1-5
clone size: few
V gene: TRBV7-2

CDR3 DNA: TGTGCCAGCAGAAACAGACAGGGGACCGGGGAGCTGTTTTTT
CDR3 protein: CASRNRQGTGELFF
D gene: TRBD1
J gene: TRBJ2-2
clone size: many
V gene: TRBV12-3/TRBV12-4

CDR3 DNA: TGTGCCAGCAGCTTAGAAATGTACGGGGGGAACACTGAAGCTTTCTTT
CDR3 protein: CASSLEMYGGNTEAFF
D gene: .
J gene: TRBJ1-1
clone size: many
V gene: TRBV7-2

CDR3 DNA: TGCAGTGCTAGTTTCAGGGTGGGTCAGCCCCAGCATTTT
CDR3 protein: CSASFRVGQPQHF
D gene: .
J gene: TRBJ1-5
clone size: .
V gene: TRBV20-1

CDR3 DNA: TGTGCCAGCGGTCACATTACTAGCGGGGGGTCTCGTGCTTTTGAGCAGTTCTTC
CDR3 protein: CASGHITSGGSRAFEQFF
D gene: TRBD2
J gene: TRBJ2-1
clone size: many
V gene: TRBV18

CDR3 DNA: TGTGCCAGCAGGCTACCTCGGACAGGGGACAAAAACTATGGCTACACCTTC
CDR3 protein: CASRLPRTGDKNYGYTF
D gene: TRBD1
J gene: TRBJ1-2
clone size: many
V gene: TRBV7-9

CDR3 DNA: TGCGCCAGCAGCTTAGCCGGACAGGGGTTCACTGAAGCTTTCTTT
CDR3 protein: CASSLAGQGFTEAFF
D gene: TRBD1
J gene: TRBJ1-1
clone size: few
V gene: TRBV5-1

CDR3 DNA: TGCAGTGCGCCCCCGCCAGCGTCGGACAATGAGCAGTTCTTC
CDR3 protein: CSAPPPASDNEQFF
D gene: .
J gene: TRBJ2-1
clone size: few
V gene: TRBV20-1

CDR3 DNA: TGCGCCAGCAGCTTGGGGGGCGGCGGCAGCTCCTACAATGAGCAGTTCTTC
CDR3 protein: CASSLGGGGSSYNEQFF
D gene: .
J gene: TRBJ2-1
clone size: many
V gene: TRBV5-1

CDR3 DNA: TGTGCCAGCTCACCCGAACACCCTGCCTATGGCTACACCTTC
CDR3 protein: CASSPEHPAYGYTF
D gene: .
J gene: TRBJ1-2
clone size: many
V gene: TRBV18

CDR3 DNA: TGTGCCAGCAGCCCCTCCCCGACAGTCACAGATACGCAGTATTTT
CDR3 protein: CASSPSPTVTDTQYF
D gene: .
J gene: TRBJ2-3
clone size: many
V gene: TRBV3-1

CDR3 DNA: TGTGCCACCCTCGCGGGGGGGCCGGATACGCAGTATTTT
CDR3 protein: CATLAGGPDTQYF
D gene: TRBD2
J gene: TRBJ2-3
clone size: .
V gene: TRBV6-1

CDR3 DNA: TGTGCCAGCCAAATAGCGGGCTCAACCTACGAGCAGTACTTC
CDR3 protein: CASQIAGSTYEQYF
D gene: TRBD2
J gene: TRBJ2-7
clone size: many
V gene: TRBV6-2/TRBV6-3

CDR3 DNA: TGTGCCAGTAGGACCCCGGACGGGCTGGGGCAGTTCTTC
CDR3 protein: CASRTPDGLGQFF
D gene: .
J gene: TRBJ2-1
clone size: .
V gene: TRBV19

CDR3 DNA: TGTGCCAGCAGCTTAGACAATTACAATGAGCAGTTCTTC
CDR3 protein: CASSLDNYNEQFF
D gene: .
J gene: TRBJ2-1
clone size: many
V gene: TRBV11-2

CDR3 DNA: TGCAGTGCTAGAGATTGGGACAGGGGGGGAGGCGAGCAGTACTTC
CDR3 protein: CSARDWDRGGGEQYF
D gene: TRBD1
J gene: TRBJ2-7
clone size: .
V gene: TRBV20-1

CDR3 DNA: TGTGCCAGCAGCTGGGGACAGGGTCACGAGCAGTTCTTC
CDR3 protein: CASSWGQGHEQFF
D gene: TRBD1
J gene: TRBJ2-1
clone size: .
V gene: TRBV13